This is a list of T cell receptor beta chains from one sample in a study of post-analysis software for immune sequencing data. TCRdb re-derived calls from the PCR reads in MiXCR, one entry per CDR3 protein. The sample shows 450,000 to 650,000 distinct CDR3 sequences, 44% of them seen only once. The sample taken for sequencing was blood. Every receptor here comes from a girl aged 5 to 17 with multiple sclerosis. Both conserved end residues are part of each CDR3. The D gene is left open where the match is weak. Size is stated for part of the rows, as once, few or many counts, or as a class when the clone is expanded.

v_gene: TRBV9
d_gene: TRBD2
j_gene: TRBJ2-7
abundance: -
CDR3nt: TGTGCCAGCTCCCTGGGGACTAGGACCTACGAGCAGTACTTC
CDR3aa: CASSLGTRTYEQYF

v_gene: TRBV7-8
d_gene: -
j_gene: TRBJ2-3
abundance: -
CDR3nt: TGTGCCAGCAGCGTGGCAGGGGGGTCTAATACGCAGTATTTT
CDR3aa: CASSVAGGSNTQYF

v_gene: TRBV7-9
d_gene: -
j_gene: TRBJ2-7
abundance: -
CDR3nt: TGTGCCAGCAGCTTAGGTCGGAGGGGCGAGCAGTACTTC
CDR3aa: CASSLGRRGEQYF

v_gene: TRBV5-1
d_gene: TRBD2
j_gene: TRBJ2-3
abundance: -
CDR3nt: TGCGCCAGCAGCGGGACTAGCGGGGGGTCTACTAGCACAGATACGCAGTATTTT
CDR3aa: CASSGTSGGSTSTDTQYF

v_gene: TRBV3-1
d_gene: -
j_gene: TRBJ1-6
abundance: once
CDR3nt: TGTGCCAGCAGCCGACACCGAGATAATTCACCCCTCCACTTT
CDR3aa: CASSRHRDNSPLHF

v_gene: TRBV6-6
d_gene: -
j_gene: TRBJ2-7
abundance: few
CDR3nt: TGTGCCAGCAGTTACCCAGCTCGGGGAGACGAGCAGTACTTC
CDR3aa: CASSYPARGDEQYF

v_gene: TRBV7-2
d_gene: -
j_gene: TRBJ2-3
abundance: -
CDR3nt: TGTGCCAGCAGCTCAAGAGTGGGTACGCAGTATTTT
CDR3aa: CASSSRVGTQYF

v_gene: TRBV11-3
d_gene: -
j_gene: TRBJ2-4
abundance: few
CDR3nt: TGTGCCAGCAGCTTAGTATTATCCGGGGAGCAGTACTTC
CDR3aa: CASSLVLSGEQYF

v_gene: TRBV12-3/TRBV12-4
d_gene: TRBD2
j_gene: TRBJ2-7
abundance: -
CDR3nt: TGTGCCAGCAGCCGTAGCGGGTTCGCCTACGAGCAGTACTTC
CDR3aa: CASSRSGFAYEQYF

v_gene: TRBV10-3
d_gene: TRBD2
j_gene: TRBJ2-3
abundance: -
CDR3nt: TGTGCCATCAGTGAGCCCACTAGCGGAGCAGTCTCAGATACGCAGTATTTT
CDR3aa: CAISEPTSGAVSDTQYF

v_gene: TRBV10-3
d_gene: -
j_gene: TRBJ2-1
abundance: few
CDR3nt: TGTGCCATCAGTGACGGAATTTTAGCCAATGAGCAGTTCTTC
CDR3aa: CAISDGILANEQFF

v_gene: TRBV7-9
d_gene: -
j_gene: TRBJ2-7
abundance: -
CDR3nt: TGTGCCAGCAGCTACCCAGGGGTTTCCTACGAGCAGTACTTC
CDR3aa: CASSYPGVSYEQYF

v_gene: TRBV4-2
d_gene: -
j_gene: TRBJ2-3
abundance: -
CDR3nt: TGTGCCAGCAGCCAAGATCCCCAACCTGGGACTAGCACAGATACGCAGTATTTT
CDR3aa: CASSQDPQPGTSTDTQYF

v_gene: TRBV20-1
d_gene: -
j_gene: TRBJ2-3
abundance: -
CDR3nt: TGCAGTGCTAGGGACCCCCAGCTTACAGATACGCAGTATTTT
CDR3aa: CSARDPQLTDTQYF

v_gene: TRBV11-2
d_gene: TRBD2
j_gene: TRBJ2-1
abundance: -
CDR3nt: TGTGCCAGCAGCTTAGATCGCGTAGCGGGAGGCCTTGAGCAGTTCTTC
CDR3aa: CASSLDRVAGGLEQFF

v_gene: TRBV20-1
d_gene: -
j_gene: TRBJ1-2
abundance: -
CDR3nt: TGCAGTGCTAGATCCTCAAGTGGCTACACCTTC
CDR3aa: CSARSSSGYTF

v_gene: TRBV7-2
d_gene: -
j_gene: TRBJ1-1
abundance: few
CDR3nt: TGTGCCAGCAGCCAATGGATCGGCCAACGGGCTGAAGCTTTCTTT
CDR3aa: CASSQWIGQRAEAFF

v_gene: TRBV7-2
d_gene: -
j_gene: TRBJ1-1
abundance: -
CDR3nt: TGTGCCAGCAGCCTAGACCAATCTGAAGCTTTCTTT
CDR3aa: CASSLDQSEAFF

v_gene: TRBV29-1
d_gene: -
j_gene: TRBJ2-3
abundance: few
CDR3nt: TGCAGCGTGGCGGGACGGACCACAGATACGCAGTATTTT
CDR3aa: CSVAGRTTDTQYF

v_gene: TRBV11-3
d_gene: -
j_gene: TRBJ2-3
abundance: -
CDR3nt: TGTGCCAGCAGCTTAGATAGCGAGGAAGGTACGCAGTATTTT
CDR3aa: CASSLDSEEGTQYF

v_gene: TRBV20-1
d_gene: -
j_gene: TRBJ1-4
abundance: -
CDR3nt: TGCAGTGCTACAGGGTTAACTAATGAAAAACTGTTTTTT
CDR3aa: CSATGLTNEKLFF

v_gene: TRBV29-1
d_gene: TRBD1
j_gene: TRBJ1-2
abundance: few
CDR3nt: TGCAGCGTTGAAGATCCCCGGACAGGGGTCCATGGCTACACCTTC
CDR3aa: CSVEDPRTGVHGYTF

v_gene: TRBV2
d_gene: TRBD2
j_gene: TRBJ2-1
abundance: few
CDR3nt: TGTGCCAGCAGTAATGAAGCGGGACTAGCCGGTAATGAGCAGTTCTTC
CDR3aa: CASSNEAGLAGNEQFF

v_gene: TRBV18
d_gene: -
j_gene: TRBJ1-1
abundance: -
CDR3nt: TGTGCCAGCTCACCCTTGGACGTGCGGGCTTTCTTT
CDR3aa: CASSPLDVRAFF

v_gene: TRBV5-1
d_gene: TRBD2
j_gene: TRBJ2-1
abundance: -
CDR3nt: TGCGCCAGCAGCGCCCCTAGCGGGGGTTACAATGAGCAGTTCTTC
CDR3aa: CASSAPSGGYNEQFF

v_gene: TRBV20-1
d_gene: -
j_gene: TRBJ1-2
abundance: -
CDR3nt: TGCAGTGCTAGAGACAAGGGCGGGATCTCCAGGGGAGAGGACTATGGCTACACCTTC
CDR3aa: CSARDKGGISRGEDYGYTF

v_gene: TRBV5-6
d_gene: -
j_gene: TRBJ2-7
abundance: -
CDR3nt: TGTGCCAGCAGCTACTGGCGAACCTACGAGCAGTACTTC
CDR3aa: CASSYWRTYEQYF

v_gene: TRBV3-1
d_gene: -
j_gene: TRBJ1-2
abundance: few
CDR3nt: TGTGCCAGCAGCCAAGATGGAAGGGGGACACCGACTAACTATGGCTACACCTTC
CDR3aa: CASSQDGRGTPTNYGYTF

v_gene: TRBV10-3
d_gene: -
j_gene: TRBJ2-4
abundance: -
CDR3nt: TGTGCCATCAGCGCGGAGGCCCTTGCTAGGAAAGACATTCAGTACTTC
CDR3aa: CAISAEALARKDIQYF

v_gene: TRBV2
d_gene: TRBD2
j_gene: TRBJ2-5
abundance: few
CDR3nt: TGTGCCAGCAGGGTAGACAGATCCTGGCGGGAGCAGTACTTC
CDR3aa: CASRVDRSWREQYF

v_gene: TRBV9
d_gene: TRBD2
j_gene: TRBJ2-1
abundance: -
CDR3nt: TGTGCCAGCAGCGTAGGCGCGGGGGTGGGCAATGAGCAGTTCTTC
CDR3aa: CASSVGAGVGNEQFF

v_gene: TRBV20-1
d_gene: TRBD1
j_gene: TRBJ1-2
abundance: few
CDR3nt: TGCAGTGCCCCCGGGGGACAGGGGTACTATGGCTACACCTTC
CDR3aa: CSAPGGQGYYGYTF

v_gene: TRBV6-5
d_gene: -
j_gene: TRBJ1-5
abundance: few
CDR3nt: TGTGCCAGCAGTTACTCGAGGATAGGGCAGCCCCAGCATTTT
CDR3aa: CASSYSRIGQPQHF

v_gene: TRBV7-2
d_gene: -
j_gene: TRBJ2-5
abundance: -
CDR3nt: TGTGCCAGCAGCTTTCTGGGGACATGGGGGGAGACCCAGTACTTC
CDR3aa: CASSFLGTWGETQYF

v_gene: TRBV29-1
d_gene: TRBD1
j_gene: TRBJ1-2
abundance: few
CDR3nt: TGCAGCGTTGAACCGACAGGGGATGGCTACACCTTC
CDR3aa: CSVEPTGDGYTF

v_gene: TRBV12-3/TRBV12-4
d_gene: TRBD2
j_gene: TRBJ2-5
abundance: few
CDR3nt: TGTGCCAGCAGTTGGAGCGGGAAAGAGACCCAGTACTTC
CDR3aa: CASSWSGKETQYF

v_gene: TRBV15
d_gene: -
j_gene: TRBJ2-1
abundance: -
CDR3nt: TGTGCCACCAGCAGAGTGGACGGCAGCAATGAGCAGTTCTTC
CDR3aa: CATSRVDGSNEQFF

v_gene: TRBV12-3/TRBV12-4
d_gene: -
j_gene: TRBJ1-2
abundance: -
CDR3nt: TGTGCCAGCAGTCTAACGTGGGGCTACACCTTC
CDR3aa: CASSLTWGYTF

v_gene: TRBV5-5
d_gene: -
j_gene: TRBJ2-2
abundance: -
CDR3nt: TGTGCCAGCAGCTTTGGGGGATCCTCTACCGGGGAGCTGTTTTTT
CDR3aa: CASSFGGSSTGELFF

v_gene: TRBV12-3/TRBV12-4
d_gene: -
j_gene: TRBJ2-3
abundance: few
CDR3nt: TGTGCAACCCAGGGACCTAGCACAGATACGCAGTATTTT
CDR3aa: CATQGPSTDTQYF

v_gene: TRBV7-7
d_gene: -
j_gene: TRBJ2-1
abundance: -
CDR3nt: TGTGCTAGCAGCCCCCTGCGGTCCTACAATGAGCAGTTCTTC
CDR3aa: CASSPLRSYNEQFF

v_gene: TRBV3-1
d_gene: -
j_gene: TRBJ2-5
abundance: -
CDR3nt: TGTGCCAGCAGGAGAGGGGGGTGGGAGACCCAGTACTTC
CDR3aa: CASRRGGWETQYF